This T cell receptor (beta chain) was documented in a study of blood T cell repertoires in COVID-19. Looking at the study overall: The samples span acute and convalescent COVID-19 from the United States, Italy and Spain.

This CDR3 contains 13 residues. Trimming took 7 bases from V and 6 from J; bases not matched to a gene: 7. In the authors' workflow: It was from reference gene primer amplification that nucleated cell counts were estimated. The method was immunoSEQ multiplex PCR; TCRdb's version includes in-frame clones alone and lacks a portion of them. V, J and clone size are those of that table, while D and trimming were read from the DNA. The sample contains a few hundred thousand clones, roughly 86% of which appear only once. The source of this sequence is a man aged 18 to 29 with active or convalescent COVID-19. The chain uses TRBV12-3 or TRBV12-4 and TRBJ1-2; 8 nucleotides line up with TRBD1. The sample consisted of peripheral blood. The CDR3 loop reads CASKWGQANGYTF. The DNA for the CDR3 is TGTGCCAGCAAGTGGGGACAGGCGAATGGCTACACCTTC.